Included here is one TCR beta chain sequence, with context. This specimen comes from a study of blood T cell repertoires in COVID-19. Per the original methods: The authors estimated nucleated cell counts from reference gene primer amplification. Clones were sequenced by immunoSEQ multiplex PCR, and TCRdb holds only the in-frame ones, with some missing. The V and J calls and the clone size are those of that table, but D and trimming were determined from the DNA. The sample has some 290,000 clones, around 78% seen once. V was clipped by 4 bases and J by 0 bases, with 13 bases between them. In germline, CDR1 is SGHRS, CDR2 YFSETQ. CDR3 length: 15 amino acids.

The receptor was isolated from a man aged 60-69 years who had recovered from COVID-19. Specimen: peripheral blood. The V call is TRBV5-1, the J call TRBJ1-1; maybe TRBD1 (6 bases). The CDR3 bases are TGCGCCAGCAGCGAATTCGGACAGATGAACACTGAAGCTTTCTTT. This translates into CASSEFGQMNTEAFF.